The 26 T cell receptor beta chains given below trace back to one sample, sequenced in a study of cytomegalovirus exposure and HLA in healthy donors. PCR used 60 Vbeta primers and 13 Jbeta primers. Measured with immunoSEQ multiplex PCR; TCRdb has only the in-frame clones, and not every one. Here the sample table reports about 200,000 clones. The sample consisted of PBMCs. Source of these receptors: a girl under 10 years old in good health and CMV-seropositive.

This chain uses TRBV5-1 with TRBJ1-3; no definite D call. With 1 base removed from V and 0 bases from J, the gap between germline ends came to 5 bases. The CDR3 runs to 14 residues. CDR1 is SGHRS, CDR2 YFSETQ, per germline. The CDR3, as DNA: TGCGCCAGCAGCTTGCACAACTCTGGAAACACCATATATTTT. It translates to CASSLHNSGNTIYF.

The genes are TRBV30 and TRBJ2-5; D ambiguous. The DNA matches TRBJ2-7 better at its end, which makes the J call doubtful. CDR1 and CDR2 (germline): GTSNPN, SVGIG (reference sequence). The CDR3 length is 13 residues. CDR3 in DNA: TGTGCCTGGAGTGTAGACTCTAAATACGAGCAGTACTTC. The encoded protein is CAWSVDSKYEQYF.

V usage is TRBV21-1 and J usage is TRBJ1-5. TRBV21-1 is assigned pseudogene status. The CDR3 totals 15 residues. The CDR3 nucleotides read TGTGCCAGCAGCGGGGAGCCGAGTCGCAATCAGCCCCAGCATTTT. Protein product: CASSGEPSRNQPQHF.

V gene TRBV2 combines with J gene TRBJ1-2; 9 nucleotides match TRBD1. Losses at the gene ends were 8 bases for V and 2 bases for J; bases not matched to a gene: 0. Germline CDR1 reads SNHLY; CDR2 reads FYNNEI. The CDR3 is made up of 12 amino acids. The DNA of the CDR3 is TGTGCCAGCGGACAGGGGAACTATGGCTACACCTTC. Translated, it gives CASGQGNYGYTF.

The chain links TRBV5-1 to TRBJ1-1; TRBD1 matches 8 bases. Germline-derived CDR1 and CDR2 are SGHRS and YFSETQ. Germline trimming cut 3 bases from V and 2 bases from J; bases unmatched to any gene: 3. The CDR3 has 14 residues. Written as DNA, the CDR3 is TGCGCCAGCAGCTCGACAGGGGCTAACACTGAAGCTTTCTTT. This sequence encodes CASSSTGANTEAFF.

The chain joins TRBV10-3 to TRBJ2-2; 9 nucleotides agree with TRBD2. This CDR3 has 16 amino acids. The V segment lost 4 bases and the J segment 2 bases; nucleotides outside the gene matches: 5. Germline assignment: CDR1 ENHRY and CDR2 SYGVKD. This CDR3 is CAISGIAGVNTGELFF. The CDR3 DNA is TGTGCCATCAGTGGGATAGCGGGAGTTAACACCGGGGAGCTGTTTTTT.

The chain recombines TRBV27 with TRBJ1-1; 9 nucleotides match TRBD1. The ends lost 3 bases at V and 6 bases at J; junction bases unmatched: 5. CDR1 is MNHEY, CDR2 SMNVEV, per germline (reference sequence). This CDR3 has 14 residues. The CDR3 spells CASSFGDREPEAFF. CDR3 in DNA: TGTGCCAGCAGTTTCGGGGACAGGGAGCCTGAAGCTTTCTTT.

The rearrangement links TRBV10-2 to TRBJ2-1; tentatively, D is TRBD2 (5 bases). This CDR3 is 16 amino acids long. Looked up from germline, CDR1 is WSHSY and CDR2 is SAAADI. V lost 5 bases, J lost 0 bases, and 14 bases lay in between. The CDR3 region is CASSNPRESSYNEQFF. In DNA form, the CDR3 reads TGCGCCAGCAGTAACCCTAGGGAGAGCTCCTACAATGAGCAGTTCTTC.

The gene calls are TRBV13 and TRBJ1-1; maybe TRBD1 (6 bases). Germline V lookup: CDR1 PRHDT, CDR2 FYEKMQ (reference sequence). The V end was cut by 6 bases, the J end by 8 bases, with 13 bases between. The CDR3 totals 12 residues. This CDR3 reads CASRYATGEAFF. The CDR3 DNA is TGTGCCAGCAGGTACGCTACAGGGGAAGCTTTCTTT. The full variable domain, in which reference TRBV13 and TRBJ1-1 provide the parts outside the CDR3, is AAGVIQSPRHLIKEKRETATLKCYPIPRHDTVYWYQQGPGQDPQFLISFYEKMQSDKGSIPDRFSAQQFSDYHSELNMSSLELGDSALYFCASRYATGEAFFGQGTRLTVV.

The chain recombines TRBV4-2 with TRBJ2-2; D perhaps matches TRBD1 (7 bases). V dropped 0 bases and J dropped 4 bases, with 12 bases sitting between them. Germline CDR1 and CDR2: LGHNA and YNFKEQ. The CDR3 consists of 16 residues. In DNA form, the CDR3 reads TGTGCCAGCAGCCAAGATCCAGGGGGAGGCACCGGGGAGCTGTTTTTT. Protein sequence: CASSQDPGGGTGELFF.

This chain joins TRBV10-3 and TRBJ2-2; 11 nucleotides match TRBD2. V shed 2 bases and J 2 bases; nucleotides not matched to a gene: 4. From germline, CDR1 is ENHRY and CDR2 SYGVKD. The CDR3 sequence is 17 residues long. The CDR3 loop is CAISERTSGLNTGELFF. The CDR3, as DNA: TGTGCCATCAGTGAGAGGACTAGCGGGCTAAACACCGGGGAGCTGTTTTTT.

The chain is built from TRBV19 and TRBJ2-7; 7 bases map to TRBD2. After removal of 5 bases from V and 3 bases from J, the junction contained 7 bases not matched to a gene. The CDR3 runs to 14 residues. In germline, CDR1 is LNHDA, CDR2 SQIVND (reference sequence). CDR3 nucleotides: TGTGCCAGTAGTTCCCAGGGAGGGCACTACGAGCAGTACTTC. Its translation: CASSSQGGHYEQYF.

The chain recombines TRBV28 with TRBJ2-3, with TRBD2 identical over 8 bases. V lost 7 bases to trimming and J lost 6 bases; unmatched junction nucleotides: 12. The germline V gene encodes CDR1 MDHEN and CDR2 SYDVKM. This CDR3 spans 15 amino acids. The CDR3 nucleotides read TGTGCCAGCAACTCCGACCGGCGGGAGGTCGATACGCAGTATTTT. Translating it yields CASNSDRREVDTQYF.

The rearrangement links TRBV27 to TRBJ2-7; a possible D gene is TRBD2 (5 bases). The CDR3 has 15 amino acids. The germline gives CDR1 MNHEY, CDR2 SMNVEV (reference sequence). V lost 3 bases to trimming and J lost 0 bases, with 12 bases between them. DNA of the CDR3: TGTGCCAGCAGTTTTCGTCCAGCGGCCTCCTACGAGCAGTACTTC. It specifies CASSFRPAASYEQYF.

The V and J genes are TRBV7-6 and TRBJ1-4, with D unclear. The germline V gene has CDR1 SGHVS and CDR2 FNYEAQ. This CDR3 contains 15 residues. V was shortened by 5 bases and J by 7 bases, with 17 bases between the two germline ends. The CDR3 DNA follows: TGTGCCAGCAGCGGCATACAAGGGAGCCTTGAAAAACTGTTTTTT. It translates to CASSGIQGSLEKLFF. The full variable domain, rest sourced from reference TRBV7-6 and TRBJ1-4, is GAGVSQSPRYKVTKRGQDVALRCDPISGHVSLYWYRQALGQGPEFLTYFNYEAQQDKSGLPNDRFSAERPEGSISTLTIQRTEQRDSAMYRCASSGIQGSLEKLFFGSGTQLSVL.

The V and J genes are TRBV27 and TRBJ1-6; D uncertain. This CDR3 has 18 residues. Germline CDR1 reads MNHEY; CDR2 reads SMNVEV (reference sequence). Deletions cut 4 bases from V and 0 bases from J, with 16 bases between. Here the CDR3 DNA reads TGTGCCAGCAGTTCCGTCTTCCGGGGAAGCTCCTATAATTCACCCCTCCACTTT. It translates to CASSSVFRGSSYNSPLHF.

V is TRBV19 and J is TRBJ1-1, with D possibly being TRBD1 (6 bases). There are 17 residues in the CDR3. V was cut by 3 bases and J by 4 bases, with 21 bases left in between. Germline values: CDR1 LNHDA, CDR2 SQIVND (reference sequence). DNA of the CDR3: TGTGCCAGTAGTATCGCGAGGGGGTTGAGGTTGGGCACTGAAGCTTTCTTT. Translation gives CASSIARGLRLGTEAFF.

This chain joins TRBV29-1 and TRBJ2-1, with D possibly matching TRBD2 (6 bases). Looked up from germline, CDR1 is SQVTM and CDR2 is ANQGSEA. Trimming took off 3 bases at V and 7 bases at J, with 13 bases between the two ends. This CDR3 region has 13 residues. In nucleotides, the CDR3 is TGCAGCGTTGATAGGACTATTGGAAATGAGCAGTTCTTC. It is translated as CSVDRTIGNEQFF.

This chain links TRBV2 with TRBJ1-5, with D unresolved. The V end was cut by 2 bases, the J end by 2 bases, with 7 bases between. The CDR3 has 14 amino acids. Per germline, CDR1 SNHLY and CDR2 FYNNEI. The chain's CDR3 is CASSENRGNQPQHF. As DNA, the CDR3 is TGTGCCAGCAGTGAAAACAGAGGCAATCAGCCCCAGCATTTT.

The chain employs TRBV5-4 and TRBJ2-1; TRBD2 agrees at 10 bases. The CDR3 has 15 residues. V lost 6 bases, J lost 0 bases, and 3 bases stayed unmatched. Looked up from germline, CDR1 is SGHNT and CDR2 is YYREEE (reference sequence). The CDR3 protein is CASNLAGVSYNEQFF. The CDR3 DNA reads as TGTGCCAGCAACCTAGCGGGAGTCTCCTACAATGAGCAGTTCTTC.

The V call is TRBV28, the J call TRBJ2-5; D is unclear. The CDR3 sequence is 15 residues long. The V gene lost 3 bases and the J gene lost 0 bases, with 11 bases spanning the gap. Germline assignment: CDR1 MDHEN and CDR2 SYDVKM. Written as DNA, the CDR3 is TGTGCCAGCAGTTTGCCCCTAAAGTACCAAGAGACCCAGTACTTC. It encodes CASSLPLKYQETQYF.

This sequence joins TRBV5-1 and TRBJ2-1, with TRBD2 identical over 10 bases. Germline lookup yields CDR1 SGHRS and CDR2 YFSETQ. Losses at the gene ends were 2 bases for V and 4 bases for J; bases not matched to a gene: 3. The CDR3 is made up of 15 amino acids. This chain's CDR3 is CASSFTSGTYNEQFF. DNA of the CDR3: TGCGCCAGCAGCTTCACTAGCGGGACTTACAATGAGCAGTTCTTC.

DNA for the CDR3: TGTGCCAGCAGCGATAGGGGGTATCAGCCCCAGCATTTT. Its translation is CASSDRGYQPQHF. The rearrangement links TRBV7-9 to TRBJ1-5; D possibly corresponds to TRBD1 (6 bases). Trimming shortened V by 5 bases and J by 5 bases, and 10 bases separated the two germline ends. CDR3 size: 13 residues. Germline CDR1 and CDR2: SEHNR and FQNEAQ (reference sequence).

CDR3 residues: CASSFLSDWGHPGELFF. Here the CDR3 DNA reads TGTGCCAGCAGTTTCCTTTCGGACTGGGGACATCCCGGGGAGCTGTTTTTT. J is TRBJ2-2 and V is TRBV2, with D perhaps TRBD1 (6 bases). Between the trimmed V and J ends, which lost 5 bases and 6 bases, there was a span of 22 bases. Germline assignment: CDR1 SNHLY and CDR2 FYNNEI. The CDR3 sequence is 17 residues long.

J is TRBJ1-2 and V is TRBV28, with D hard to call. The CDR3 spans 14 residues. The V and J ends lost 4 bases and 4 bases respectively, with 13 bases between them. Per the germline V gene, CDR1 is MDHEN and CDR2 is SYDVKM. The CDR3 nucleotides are TGTGCCAGCAGTTCGAGCCGGAGGCCCTATGGCTACACCTTC. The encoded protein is CASSSSRRPYGYTF.

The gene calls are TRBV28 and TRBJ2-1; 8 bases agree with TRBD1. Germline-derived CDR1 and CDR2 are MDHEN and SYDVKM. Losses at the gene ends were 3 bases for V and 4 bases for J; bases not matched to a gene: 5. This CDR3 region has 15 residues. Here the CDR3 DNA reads TGTGCCAGCAGTTTGGTGCAGGGGGCATACAATGAGCAGTTCTTC. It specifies CASSLVQGAYNEQFF.